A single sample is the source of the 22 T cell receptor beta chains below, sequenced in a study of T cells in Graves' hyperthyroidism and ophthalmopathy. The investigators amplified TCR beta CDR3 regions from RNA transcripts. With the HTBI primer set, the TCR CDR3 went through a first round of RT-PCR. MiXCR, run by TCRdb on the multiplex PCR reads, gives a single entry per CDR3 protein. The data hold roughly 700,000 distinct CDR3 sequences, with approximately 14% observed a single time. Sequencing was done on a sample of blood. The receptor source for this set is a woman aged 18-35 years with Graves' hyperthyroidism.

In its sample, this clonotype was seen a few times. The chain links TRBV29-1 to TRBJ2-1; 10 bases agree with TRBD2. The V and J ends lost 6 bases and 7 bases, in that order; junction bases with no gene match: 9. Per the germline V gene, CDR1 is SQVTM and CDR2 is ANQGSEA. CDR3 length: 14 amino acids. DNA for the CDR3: TGCAGCGTCCGTCTAGCGGGAGATAGGAATGAGCAGTTCTTC. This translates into CSVRLAGDRNEQFF.

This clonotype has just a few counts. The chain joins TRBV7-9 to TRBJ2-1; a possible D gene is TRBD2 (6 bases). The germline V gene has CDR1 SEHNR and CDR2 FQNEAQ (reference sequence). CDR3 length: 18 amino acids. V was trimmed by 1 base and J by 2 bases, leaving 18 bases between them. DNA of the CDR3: TGTGCCAGCAGCTTAGTTAGGTTAGTGGGAGGAACCTACAATGAGCAGTTCTTC. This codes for CASSLVRLVGGTYNEQFF.

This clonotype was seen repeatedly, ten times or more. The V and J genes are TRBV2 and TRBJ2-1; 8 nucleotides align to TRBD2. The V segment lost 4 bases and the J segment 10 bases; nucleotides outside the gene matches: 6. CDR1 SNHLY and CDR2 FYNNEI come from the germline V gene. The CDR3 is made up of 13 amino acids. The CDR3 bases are TGTGCCAGCAGTGTTCGGGAGGGGGGCGAGCAGTTCTTC. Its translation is CASSVREGGEQFF.

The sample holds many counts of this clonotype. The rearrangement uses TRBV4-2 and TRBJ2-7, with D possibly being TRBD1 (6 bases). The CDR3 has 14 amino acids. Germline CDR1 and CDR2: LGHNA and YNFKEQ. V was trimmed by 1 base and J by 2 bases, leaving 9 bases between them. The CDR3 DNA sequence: TGTGCCAGCAGCCAAGTTGGGACAACCTACGAGCAGTACTTC. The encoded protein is CASSQVGTTYEQYF.

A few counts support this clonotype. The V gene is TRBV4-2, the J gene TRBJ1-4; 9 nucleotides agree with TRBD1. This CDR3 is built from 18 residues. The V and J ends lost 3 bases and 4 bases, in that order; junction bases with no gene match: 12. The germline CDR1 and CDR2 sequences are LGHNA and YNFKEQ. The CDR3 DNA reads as TGTGCCAGCAGCCACGTAGACAGGGGGAATGTATTTAATGAAAAACTGTTTTTT. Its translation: CASSHVDRGNVFNEKLFF.

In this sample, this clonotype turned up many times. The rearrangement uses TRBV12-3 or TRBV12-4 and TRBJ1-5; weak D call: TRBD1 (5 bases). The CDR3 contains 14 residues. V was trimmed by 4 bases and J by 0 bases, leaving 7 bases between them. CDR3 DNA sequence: TGTGCCAGCAGTTCCAGGGTTAGCAATCAGCCCCAGCATTTT. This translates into CASSSRVSNQPQHF.

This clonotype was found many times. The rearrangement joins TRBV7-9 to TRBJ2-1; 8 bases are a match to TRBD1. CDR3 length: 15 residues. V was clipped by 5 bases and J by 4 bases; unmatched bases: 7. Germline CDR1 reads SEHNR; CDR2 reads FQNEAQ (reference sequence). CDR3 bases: TGTGCCAGCAGCACCGGGGACAGGTCATACAATGAGCAGTTCTTC. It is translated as CASSTGDRSYNEQFF.

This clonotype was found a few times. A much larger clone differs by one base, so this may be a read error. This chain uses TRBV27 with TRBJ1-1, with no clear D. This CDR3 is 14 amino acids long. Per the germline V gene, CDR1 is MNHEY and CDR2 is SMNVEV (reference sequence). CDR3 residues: CGSSFTAKGTEAFF. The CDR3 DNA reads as TGTGGCAGCAGTTTTACGGCCAAGGGCACTGAAGCTTTCTTT.

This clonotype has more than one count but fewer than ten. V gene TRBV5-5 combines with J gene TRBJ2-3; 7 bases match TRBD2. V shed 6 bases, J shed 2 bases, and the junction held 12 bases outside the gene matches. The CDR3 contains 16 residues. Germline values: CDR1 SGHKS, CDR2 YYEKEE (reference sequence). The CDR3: CASTPTRGGPTDTQYF. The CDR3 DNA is TGTGCCAGCACCCCGACGAGGGGAGGGCCCACAGATACGCAGTATTTT.

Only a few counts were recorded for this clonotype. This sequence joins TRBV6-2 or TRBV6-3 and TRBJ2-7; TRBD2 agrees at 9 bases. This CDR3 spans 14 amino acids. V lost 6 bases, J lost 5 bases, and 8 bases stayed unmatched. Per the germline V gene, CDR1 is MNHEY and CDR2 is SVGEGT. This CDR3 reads CASSQAGTSHEQYF. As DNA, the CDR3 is TGTGCCAGCAGCCAAGCCGGGACTAGCCACGAGCAGTACTTC.

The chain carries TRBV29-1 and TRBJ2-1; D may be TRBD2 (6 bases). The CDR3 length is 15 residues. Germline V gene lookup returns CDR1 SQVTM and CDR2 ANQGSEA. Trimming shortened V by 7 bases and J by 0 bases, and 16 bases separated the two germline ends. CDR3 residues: CSAIRRLDSYNEQFF. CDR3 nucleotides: TGCAGCGCGATTCGAAGACTAGACTCCTACAATGAGCAGTTCTTC.

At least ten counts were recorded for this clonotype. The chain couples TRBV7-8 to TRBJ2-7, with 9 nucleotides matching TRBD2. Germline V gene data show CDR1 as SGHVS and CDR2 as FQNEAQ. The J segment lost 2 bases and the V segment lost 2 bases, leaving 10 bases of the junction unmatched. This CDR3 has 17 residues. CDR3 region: CASSLTLSGSSPYEQYF. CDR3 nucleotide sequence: TGTGCCAGCAGCTTAACCCTTAGCGGGAGTTCTCCCTACGAGCAGTACTTC.

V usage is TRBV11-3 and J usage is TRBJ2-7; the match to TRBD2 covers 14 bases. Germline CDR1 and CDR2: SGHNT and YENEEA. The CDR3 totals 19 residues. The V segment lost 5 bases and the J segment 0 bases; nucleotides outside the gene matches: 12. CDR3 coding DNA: TGTGCCAGCAGCCCAAGGGGACTAGCGGGAGACCGAAGCTCCTACGAGCAGTACTTC. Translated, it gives CASSPRGLAGDRSSYEQYF. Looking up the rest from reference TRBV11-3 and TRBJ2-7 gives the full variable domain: EAGVVQSPRYKIIEKKQPVAFWCNPISGHNTLYWYLQNLGQGPELLIRYENEEAVDDSQLPKDRFSAERLKGVDSTLKIQPAELGDSAVYLCASSPRGLAGDRSSYEQYFGPGTRLTVT.

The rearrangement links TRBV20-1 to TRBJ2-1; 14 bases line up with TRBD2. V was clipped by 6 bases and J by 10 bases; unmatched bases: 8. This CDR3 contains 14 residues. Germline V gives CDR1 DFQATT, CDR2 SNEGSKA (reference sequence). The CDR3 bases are TGCAGTGCGCCGACTAGCGGGAGGGCCGTCGAGCAGTTCTTC. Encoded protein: CSAPTSGRAVEQFF.

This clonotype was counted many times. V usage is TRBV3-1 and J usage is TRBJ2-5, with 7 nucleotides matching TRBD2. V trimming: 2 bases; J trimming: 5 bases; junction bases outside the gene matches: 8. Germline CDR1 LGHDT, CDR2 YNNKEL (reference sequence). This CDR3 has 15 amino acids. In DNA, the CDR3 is TGTGCCAGCAGCCAACCTGGGAGGGGAGAGGAGACCCAGTACTTC. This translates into CASSQPGRGEETQYF.

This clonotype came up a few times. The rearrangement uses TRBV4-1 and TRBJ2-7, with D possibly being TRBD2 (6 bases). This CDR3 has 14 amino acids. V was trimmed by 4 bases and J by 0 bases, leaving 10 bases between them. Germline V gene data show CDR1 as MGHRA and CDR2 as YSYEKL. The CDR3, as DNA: TGCGCCAGCAGCCGGGAGACTAGCTCCTACGAGCAGTACTTC. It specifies CASSRETSSYEQYF.

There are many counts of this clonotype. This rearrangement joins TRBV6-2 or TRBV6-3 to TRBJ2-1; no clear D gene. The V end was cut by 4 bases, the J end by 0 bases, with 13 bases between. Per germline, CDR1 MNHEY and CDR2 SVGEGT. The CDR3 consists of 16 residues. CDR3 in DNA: TGTGCCAGCAGTTCGCCGAGTGTGAGCTCCTACAATGAGCAGTTCTTC. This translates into CASSSPSVSSYNEQFF.

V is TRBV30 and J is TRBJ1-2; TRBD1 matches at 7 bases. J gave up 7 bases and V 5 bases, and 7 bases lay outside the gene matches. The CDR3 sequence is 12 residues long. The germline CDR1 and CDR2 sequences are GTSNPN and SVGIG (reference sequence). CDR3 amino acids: CAWRDRPRGYTF. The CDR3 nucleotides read TGTGCCTGGCGGGACAGACCCCGTGGCTACACCTTC. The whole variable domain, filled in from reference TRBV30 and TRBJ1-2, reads SQTIHQWPATLVQPVGSPLSLECTVEGTSNPNLYWYRQAAGRGLQLLFYSVGIGQISSEVPQNLSASRPQDRQFILSSKKLLLSDSGFYLCAWRDRPRGYTFGSGTRLTVV.

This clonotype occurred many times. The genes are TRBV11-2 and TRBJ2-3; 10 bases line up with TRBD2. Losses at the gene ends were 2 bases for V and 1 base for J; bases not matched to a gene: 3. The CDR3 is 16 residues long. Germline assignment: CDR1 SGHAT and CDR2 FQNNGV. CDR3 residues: CASSLLGTSGTDTQYF. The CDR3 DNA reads TGTGCCAGCAGCTTACTCGGGACTAGCGGCACAGATACGCAGTATTTT.

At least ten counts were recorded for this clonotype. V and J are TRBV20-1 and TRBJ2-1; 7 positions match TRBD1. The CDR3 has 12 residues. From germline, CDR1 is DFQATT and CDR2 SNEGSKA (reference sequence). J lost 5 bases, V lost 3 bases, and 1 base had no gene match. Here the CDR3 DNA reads TGCAGTGCTAGTACAGGGGACAATGAGCAGTTCTTC. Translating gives CSASTGDNEQFF.

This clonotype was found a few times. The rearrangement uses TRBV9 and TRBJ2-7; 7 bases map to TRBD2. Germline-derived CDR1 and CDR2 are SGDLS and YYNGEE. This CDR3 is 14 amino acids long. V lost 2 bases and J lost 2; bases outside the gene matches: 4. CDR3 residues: CASSVSSGAYEQYF. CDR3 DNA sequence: TGTGCCAGCAGCGTTTCTAGCGGAGCCTACGAGCAGTACTTC.

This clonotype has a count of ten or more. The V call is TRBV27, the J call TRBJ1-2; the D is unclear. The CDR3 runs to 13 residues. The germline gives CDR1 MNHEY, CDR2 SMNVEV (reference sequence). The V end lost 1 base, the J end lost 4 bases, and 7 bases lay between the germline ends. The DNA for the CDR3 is TGTGCCAGCAGTTTATGGGGTAGCTATGGCTACACCTTC. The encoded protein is CASSLWGSYGYTF.